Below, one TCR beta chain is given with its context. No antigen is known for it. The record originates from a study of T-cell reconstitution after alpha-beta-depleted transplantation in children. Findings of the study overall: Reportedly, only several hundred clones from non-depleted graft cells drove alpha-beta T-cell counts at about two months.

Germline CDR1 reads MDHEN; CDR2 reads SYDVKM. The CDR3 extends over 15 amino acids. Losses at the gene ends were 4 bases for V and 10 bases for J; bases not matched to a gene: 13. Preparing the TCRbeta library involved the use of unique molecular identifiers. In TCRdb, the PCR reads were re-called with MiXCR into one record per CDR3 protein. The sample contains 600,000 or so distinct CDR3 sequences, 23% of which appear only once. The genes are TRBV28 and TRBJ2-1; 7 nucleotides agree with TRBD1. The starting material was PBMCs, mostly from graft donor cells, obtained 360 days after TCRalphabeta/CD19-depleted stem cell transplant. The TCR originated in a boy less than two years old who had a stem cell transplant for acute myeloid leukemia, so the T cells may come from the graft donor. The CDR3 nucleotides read TGTGCCAGCAGTTGGCAGGTCGGGACAGTCGGGGAGCAGTTCTTC. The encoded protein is CASSWQVGTVGEQFF.